This T cell receptor (beta chain) was recovered during a study of T cell clonality in common variable immunodeficiency. The study's findings and limits: In common variable immunodeficiency, TCR beta chains reportedly carried fewer deletions and N-nucleotide insertions.

For this clone: Its antigen is undetermined. The read stops 3 residues short of the end of the CDR3; the missing end is completed from the germline J gene.

CVID and control samples used equivalent genomic DNA input. Generated by immunoSEQ multiplex PCR, the TCRdb table keeps only in-frame clones and is missing some. This repertoire holds about 31,000 clones, and none appear only once. Germline CDR1 and CDR2: MNHEY and SVGEGT. This CDR3 comprises 16 residues. Heparinized whole blood, 5 to 8 ml, came from each donor. The TCR originated in a person aged 18 to 75 in good health. The chain employs TRBV6-2 or TRBV6-3 and TRBJ1-2, with D possibly TRBD1 on 6 matching bases. The specimen was peripheral blood mononuclear cells. The part of the CDR3 DNA that was read is TGTGCCAGCAGAAGAGGTGAGGACAGACACCAAGAGACC. This sequence encodes CASRRGEDRHQET. The entire CDR3 sequence reads CASRRGEDRHQETYTF.